Presented here are 23 T cell receptor beta chains from one specimen sequenced in a study of OX40 agonist ivuxolimab in advanced cancers. The table came from immunoSEQ multiplex PCR; TCRdb's copy has only in-frame clones and leaves some out. The data contain more than 35,000 clones, 80% to 90% of them singletons. The sequencing used CD4+ or CD8+ T cells sorted from blood, collected in a trial of the OX40 agonist ivuxolimab. Receptors originate from an adult with an advanced solid tumor such as melanoma, head and neck, liver or kidney cancer.

This clone was observed a single time. The chain couples TRBV28 to TRBJ1-5; D may be TRBD1 (6 bases). V gave up 4 bases and J gave up 4 bases, with 17 bases separating them. The CDR3 totals 16 residues. Germline CDR1 reads MDHEN; CDR2 reads SYDVKM. This CDR3 reads CASSSPRDTPNQPQHF. CDR3 sequence (DNA): TGTGCCAGCAGTTCCCCCCGGGACACCCCAAATCAGCCCCAGCATTTT. Full variable domain (rest looked up from reference TRBV28 and TRBJ1-5): DVKVTQSSRYLVKRTGEKVFLECVQDMDHENMFWYRQDPGLGLRLIYFSYDVKMKEKGDIPEGYSVSREKKERFSLILESASTNQTSMYLCASSSPRDTPNQPQHFGDGTRLSIL.

The V and J genes are TRBV5-4 and TRBJ1-2; no firm D call. Trimming stripped 1 base from V and 4 bases from J, with 14 bases between. Germline-derived CDR1 and CDR2 are SGHNT and YYREEE (reference sequence). The CDR3 spans 15 residues. The CDR3 region is CASSLLVPSFYGYTF. CDR3 in DNA: TGTGCCAGCAGCTTGTTGGTTCCTAGCTTCTATGGCTACACCTTC.

V gene TRBV6-1 combines with J gene TRBJ2-7; D gene ambiguous. Trimming removed 9 bases from V and 7 bases from J, with 16 bases in between. Germline CDR1 reads MNHNS; CDR2 reads SASEGT. The CDR3 contains 12 residues. CDR3 in amino acids: CASVLTPGEQYF. CDR3 DNA sequence: TGTGCCAGTGTATTAACCCCCGGTGAGCAGTACTTC.

This chain connects TRBV9 to TRBJ2-1; 11 bases agree with TRBD2. Germline lookup yields CDR1 SGDLS and CDR2 YYNGEE. Trimming took 0 bases from V and 9 from J; bases not matched to a gene: 5. CDR3 size: 15 residues. The CDR3 DNA reads as TGTGCCAGCAGCGTAGGGGCTAGCGGGGGGATTGAGCAGTTCTTC. Protein: CASSVGASGGIEQFF.

The rearrangement links TRBV4-3 to TRBJ1-5, with D unresolved. The V end was cut by 4 bases, the J end by 0 bases, with 7 bases between. The length of the CDR3 is 14 residues. The V gene's germline CDR1 is LGHNA and CDR2 YSLEER. DNA of the CDR3: TGCGCCAGCAGCCCCACACATAGCAATCAGCCCCAGCATTTT. This codes for CASSPTHSNQPQHF.

The rearrangement links TRBV5-1 to TRBJ2-7; a weak D match, TRBD2 (6 bases). The CDR3 is made up of 15 amino acids. Germline V CDR1 and CDR2: SGHRS, YFSETQ. Trimming pared 0 bases from V and 3 bases from J, leaving 13 bases between. The chain's CDR3 is CASSLARDFLYEQYF. The CDR3 DNA reads as TGCGCCAGCAGCTTGGCCCGGGACTTCCTCTACGAGCAGTACTTC.

This chain joins TRBV6-1 and TRBJ2-7; TRBD1 matches at 8 bases. The ends lost 6 bases at V and 3 bases at J; junction bases unmatched: 7. Germline assignment: CDR1 MNHNS and CDR2 SASEGT. The CDR3 is 14 amino acids. The CDR3 DNA follows: TGTGCCAGCAGAAGATCAGACAGGGGCTACGAGCAGTACTTC. The encoded protein is CASRRSDRGYEQYF.

This chain joins TRBV27 and TRBJ1-1; no clear D gene. Trimming took off 5 bases at V and 0 bases at J, with 19 bases between the two ends. This CDR3 has 17 amino acids. In germline, CDR1 is MNHEY, CDR2 SMNVEV (reference sequence). This chain's CDR3 is CASSTFWSGRMNTEAFF. CDR3 DNA sequence: TGTGCCAGCAGTACCTTTTGGTCCGGTAGGATGAACACTGAAGCTTTCTTT.

This clone was counted between two and nine times. The V call is TRBV27, the J call TRBJ2-7; 8 bases are a match to TRBD1. The CDR3 runs to 17 residues. The J segment lost 6 bases and the V segment lost 4 bases, leaving 17 bases of the junction unmatched. The germline CDR1 and CDR2 sequences are MNHEY and SMNVEV (reference sequence). The CDR3: CASSSTGGSLILSEQYF. CDR3 nucleotides: TGTGCCAGCAGTTCTACAGGGGGTAGTCTGATCTTATCCGAGCAGTACTTC.

This rearrangement joins TRBV7-2 to TRBJ2-1, with TRBD2 matching over 10 bases. After removal of 4 bases from V and 8 bases from J, the junction contained 5 bases not matched to a gene. The CDR3 length is 14 residues. CDR1 is SGHTA and CDR2 is FQGNSA in the germline V gene. CDR3 amino acids: CASSSSGGDHEQFF. CDR3 coding DNA: TGTGCCAGCAGCTCCAGCGGGGGGGACCATGAGCAGTTCTTC.

This clone was observed a few times. V usage is TRBV15 and J usage is TRBJ1-2; 9 positions match TRBD1. CDR1 and CDR2 (germline): LNHNV, YYDKDF (reference sequence). The CDR3 contains 13 residues. Trimming cost V 4 bases and J 7 bases; bases outside gene matches: 4. CDR3: CATSIGQGTGYTF. In nucleotides, the CDR3 is TGTGCCACCAGCATCGGACAGGGGACTGGCTACACCTTC. The full variable domain, in which reference TRBV15 and TRBJ1-2 provide the parts outside the CDR3, is DAMVIQNPRYQVTQFGKPVTLSCSQTLNHNVMYWYQQKSSQAPKLLFHYYDKDFNNEADTPDNFQSRRPNTSFCFLDIRSPGLGDTAMYLCATSIGQGTGYTFGSGTRLTVV.

The chain joins TRBV7-9 to TRBJ2-7; the D call may be TRBD1 or TRBD2 (5 bases each). Per germline, CDR1 SEHNR and CDR2 FQNEAQ (reference sequence). Trimming cost V 5 bases and J 4 bases, with 15 bases left between them. The CDR3 has 14 residues. The DNA of the CDR3 is TGTGCCAGCAGCCGAAGCGAGGGGCTTTACGAGCAGTACTTC. Its protein is CASSRSEGLYEQYF.

This clone has only a few counts. The J gene is TRBJ2-7, the V gene TRBV11-2; 7 nucleotides match TRBD2. With 2 bases clipped from V and 6 bases from J, the junction kept 1 base outside the gene matches. The CDR3 has 12 amino acids. Germline loops: CDR1 SGHAT, CDR2 FQNNGV. CDR3 in amino acids: CASSLPGGEQYF. The CDR3 coding sequence is TGTGCCAGCAGCTTACCGGGGGGCGAGCAGTACTTC.

The chain couples TRBV15 to TRBJ1-5; D is ambiguous. Germline CDR1 reads LNHNV; CDR2 reads YYDKDF (reference sequence). The CDR3 extends over 18 amino acids. V was clipped by 1 base and J by 0 bases, with 16 bases between them. CDR3 nucleotides: TGTGCCACCAGCAGAGGGAGGACTTTGGAATATAGCAATCAGCCCCAGCATTTT. Translated: CATSRGRTLEYSNQPQHF.

This chain links TRBV18 with TRBJ1-4; unclear D gene. V was trimmed by 4 bases and J by 5 bases, leaving 11 bases between them. The CDR3 covers 14 residues. Germline V gene lookup returns CDR1 KGHSH and CDR2 LQKENI. CDR3 sequence: CASSQERLNEKLFF. CDR3 bases: TGTGCCAGCTCACAGGAAAGATTAAATGAAAAACTGTTTTTT.

This chain connects TRBV7-9 to TRBJ2-7; TRBD2 matches at 12 bases. In germline, CDR1 is SEHNR, CDR2 FQNEAQ (reference sequence). V was clipped by 5 bases and J by 0 bases; unmatched bases: 5. The CDR3 is 16 residues long. The CDR3 DNA sequence: TGTGCCAGCAGCGACGGACTAGCGGGGAGCTCCTACGAGCAGTACTTC. Protein product: CASSDGLAGSSYEQYF.

A single count supports this clone. The rearrangement links TRBV27 to TRBJ2-6; D is perhaps TRBD2 (6 bases). The CDR3 length is 20 residues. Germline assignment: CDR1 MNHEY and CDR2 SMNVEV (reference sequence). Trimming stripped 0 bases from V and 2 bases from J, with 20 bases between. Here the CDR3 reads CASSLSRMLGREAGANVLTF. The CDR3, as DNA: TGTGCCAGCAGTTTATCCCGTATGTTGGGCAGGGAGGCTGGGGCCAACGTCCTGACTTTC. Full variable domain (outside the CDR3, taken from reference TRBV27 and TRBJ2-6): EAQVTQNPRYLITVTGKKLTVTCSQNMNHEYMSWYRQDPGLGLRQIYYSMNVEVTDKGDVPEGYKVSRKEKRNFPLILESPSPNQTSLYFCASSLSRMLGREAGANVLTFGAGSRLTVL.

This clone was picked up one time. The chain joins TRBV9 to TRBJ2-1; D not resolved. CDR1 is SGDLS, CDR2 YYNGEE, per germline. The CDR3 has 14 residues. V lost 0 bases to trimming and J lost 5 bases, with 9 bases between them. CDR3 region: CASSVDTRDNEQFF. The CDR3 DNA reads as TGTGCCAGCAGCGTAGACACGCGAGACAATGAGCAGTTCTTC.

The count of this clone is one. The CDR3 DNA sequence: TGTGCCAGCAGCGGCGGGACAGGGATCCTCAACGAGCAGTACTTC. It encodes CASSGGTGILNEQYF. The J gene is TRBJ2-7, the V gene TRBV7-2; TRBD1 agrees at 9 bases. This CDR3 spans 15 amino acids. With V trimmed by 5 bases and J by 5 bases, 10 bases remained unmatched. Germline CDR1 SGHTA, CDR2 FQGNSA. The full variable domain, completed using reference TRBV7-2 and TRBJ2-7, is GAGVSQSPSNKVTEKGKDVELRCDPISGHTALYWYRQSLGQGLEFLIYFQGNSAPDKSGLPSDRFSAERTGGSVSTLTIQRTQQEDSAVYLCASSGGTGILNEQYFGPGTRLTVT.

The V call is TRBV7-9, the J call TRBJ1-2; 7 nucleotides match TRBD1. V lost 5 bases and J lost 1; bases outside the gene matches: 10. This CDR3 is built from 16 residues. Germline CDR1 SEHNR, CDR2 FQNEAQ (reference sequence). The CDR3: CASSPEWAGGNYGYTF. CDR3 DNA: TGTGCCAGCAGCCCCGAATGGGCAGGGGGTAACTATGGCTACACCTTC.

This chain links TRBV28 with TRBJ2-7; maybe TRBD2 (6 bases). The CDR3 runs 15 residues. V was pared by 5 bases and J by 3 bases, with 17 bases between. CDR1 and CDR2 (germline): MDHEN, SYDVKM. CDR3 DNA sequence: TGTGCCAGCAGTCACGTCCGGGACTCCAACTACGAGCAGTACTTC. The encoded protein is CASSHVRDSNYEQYF.

The chain uses TRBV19 and TRBJ2-7, with 7 positions matching TRBD1. Germline CDR1 LNHDA, CDR2 SQIVND (reference sequence). This CDR3 comprises 14 residues. Trimming removed 3 bases from V and 3 bases from J; junction bases left unmatched: 5. The CDR3 DNA reads as TGTGCCAGTAGTATTCTGGACAGGAGCTACGAGCAGTACTTC. The encoded protein is CASSILDRSYEQYF.

The V and J genes are TRBV19 and TRBJ1-1, with a possible D match to TRBD1 (5 bases). CDR1 and CDR2 from the germline V gene are LNHDA and SQIVND (reference sequence). V gave up 5 bases and J gave up 1 base, with 17 bases separating them. CDR3 length: 16 amino acids. The CDR3 region is CASSFGALSPNTEAFF. For the CDR3, the DNA is TGTGCCAGTAGTTTCGGGGCACTTTCCCCGAACACTGAAGCTTTCTTT. Looking up the rest from reference TRBV19 and TRBJ1-1 gives the full variable domain: DGGITQSPKYLFRKEGQNVTLSCEQNLNHDAMYWYRQDPGQGLRLIYYSQIVNDFQKGDIAEGYSVSREKKESFPLTVTSAQKNPTAFYLCASSFGALSPNTEAFFGQGTRLTVV.